This T cell receptor (beta chain) originates from a study of tumor-infiltrating lymphocytes in primary liver carcinoma. As for the study in general: All patients, whether men or women, fell within 30 to 69 years of age.

Extraction of RNA together with DNA used 20-30 mg of unsorted bulk tissue. None of the patients had received treatment, and all had chronic HBV infection. From 450 to 550 ng total RNA, TCR beta cDNA was generated with a primer in the constant region. The TCR beta library was amplified through three nested multiplex PCR rounds in a modified ARM-PCR procedure. In the first two PCR rounds, TRBV1-TRBV30 forward primers were paired with a C-beta reverse primer, and each round lasted roughly 10 cycles. From the multiplex PCR reads, TCRdb called clonotypes with MiXCR, one entry per CDR3 protein. The sample gives 35,000 to 50,000 distinct CDR3 sequences, roughly 74% of which show up once; 35% to 45% is in the top ten. For this clonotype: Its antigen is still unknown. Sequence at one end of the junction differs from germline and may be a read error.

Germline V CDR1 and CDR2: MGHRA, YSYEKL. The CDR3 length is 20 residues. Broader study findings: In tumor-adjacent and tumor-blood pairs, overlap was lower than in tumor region pairs. A significantly higher top-250-clone fraction was recorded for tumors than for blood (p = 0.039).

The material sequenced was tumor-adjacent normal liver tissue. V usage is TRBV4-1 and J usage is TRBJ1-6, with unresolved D. This receptor was obtained from a woman aged 25 to 39 with primary liver carcinoma and hepatitis B virus infection. In DNA, the CDR3 is TGCGCCAGCAGCCAAGGATCGGGCGTTTATCTCTCCACCTATAATTCACACCTCCACTTT. This translates into CASSQGSGVYLSTYNSHLHF.